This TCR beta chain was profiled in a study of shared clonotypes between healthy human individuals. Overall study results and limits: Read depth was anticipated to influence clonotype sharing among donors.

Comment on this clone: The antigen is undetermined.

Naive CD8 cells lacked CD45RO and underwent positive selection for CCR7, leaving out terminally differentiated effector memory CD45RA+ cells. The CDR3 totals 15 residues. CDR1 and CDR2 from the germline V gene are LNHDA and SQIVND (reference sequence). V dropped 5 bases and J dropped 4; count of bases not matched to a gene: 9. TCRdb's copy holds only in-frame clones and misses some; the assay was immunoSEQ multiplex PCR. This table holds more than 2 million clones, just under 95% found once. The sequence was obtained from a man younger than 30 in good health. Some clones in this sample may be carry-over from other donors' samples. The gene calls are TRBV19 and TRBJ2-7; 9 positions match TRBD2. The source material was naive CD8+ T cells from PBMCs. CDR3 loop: CASSPNSGSGYEQYF. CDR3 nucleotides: TGTGCCAGTAGTCCTAATAGCGGGAGTGGGTACGAGCAGTACTTC.